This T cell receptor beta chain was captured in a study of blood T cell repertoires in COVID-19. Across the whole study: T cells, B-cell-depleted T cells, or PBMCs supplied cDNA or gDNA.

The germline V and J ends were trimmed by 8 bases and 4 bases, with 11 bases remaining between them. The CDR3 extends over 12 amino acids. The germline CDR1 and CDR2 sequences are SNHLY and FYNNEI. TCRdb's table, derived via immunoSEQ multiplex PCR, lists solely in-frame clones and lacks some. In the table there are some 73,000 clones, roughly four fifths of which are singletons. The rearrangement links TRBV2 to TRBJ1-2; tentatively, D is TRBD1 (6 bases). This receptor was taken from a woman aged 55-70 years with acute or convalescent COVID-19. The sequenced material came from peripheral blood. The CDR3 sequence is CASQEDSYGYTF. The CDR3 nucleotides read TGTGCCAGCCAGGAGGACAGCTATGGCTACACCTTC. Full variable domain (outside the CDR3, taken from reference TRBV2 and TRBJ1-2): EPEVTQTPSHQVTQMGQEVILRCVPISNHLYFYWYRQILGQKVEFLVSFYNNEISEKSEIFDDQFSVERPDGSNFTLKIRSTKLEDSAMYFCASQEDSYGYTFGSGTRLTVV.